This T cell receptor (beta chain) was found in a study of Ad26.COV2.S vaccination and SARS-CoV-2 variants. In the study overall: Enrolled in COV1001, the donor was in the Ad26.COV2.S trial arm, which received the vaccine.

This CDR3 has 14 residues. The V gene's germline CDR1 is SGHRS and CDR2 YFSETQ. V was pared by 0 bases and J by 2 bases, with 6 bases between. Treatment meaning: about 20 received Ad26.COV2.S at low or high dose, single or two shots; 5 received placebo; per-sample allocation not given. Sampling occurred on day 63 after the first vaccine or placebo injection. It was an adult aged 18-55 years in Boston who was the donor. The study used a vaccine consisting of an Ad26 vector that expressed Wuhan-strain SARS-CoV-2 spike. Of note for this clone: The target antigen is unknown.

Profiled with immunoSEQ multiplex PCR; TCRdb holds only in-frame clones, not every one. The table shows about 430,000 clones, with around nine tenths occurring only once. Study-level results: Substantial breadth in spike-specific CD8+ and CD4+ T cell responses was reportedly seen after vaccination.

This TCR was recovered from a person aged 18 to 59 who received the Ad26.COV2.S COVID-19 vaccine or a placebo. The specimen comprised peripheral blood, sampled in a trial of Ad26.COV2.S vaccine versus placebo. This chain connects TRBV5-1 to TRBJ2-1; tentative D call: TRBD2 (5 bases). The CDR3 spells CASSLDGTYNEQFF. In nucleotides, the CDR3 is TGCGCCAGCAGCTTGGACGGGACCTACAATGAGCAGTTCTTC. Combining the CDR3 with reference TRBV5-1 and TRBJ2-1 gives the whole variable domain KAGVTQTPRYLIKTRGQQVTLSCSPISGHRSVSWYQQTPGQGLQFLFEYFSETQRNKGNFPGRFSGRQFSNSRSEMNVSTLELGDSALYLCASSLDGTYNEQFFGPGTRLTVL.